The entry below gives a single T cell receptor beta chain sequence along with its context. This clone occurred once. Its target antigen remains unknown. Base qualities were left out, and no much larger clone turns up one base away. The immunoSEQ Assay, a bias-controlled multiplex PCR, was used to amplify TCRbeta CDR3 regions from genomic DNA. For the original study's pipeline: The number of nucleated cells in each sample was estimated from the amplification of reference gene primers within the assay. Sequence reads were collapsed and filtered to measure the absolute abundance of every unique TCRbeta CDR3 rearrangement. For each sample, productive Simpson clonality was calculated as the square root of Simpson's diversity index over productive rearrangements. Sourced from immuneACCESS, this table was stored by TCRdb with only in-frame sequences that have V and J called. A share of the clones is absent; for the studies checked, an unresolved V gene accounts for under half, and the remainder has no known explanation. The D gene and trimming were derived from the DNA, and the V and J assignments and clone size from that table. The sample table holds approximately 170,000 clones, of which around 85% were seen once. Together, the top ten hold around 4% of the sample.

Each collaborating institution followed its own protocols to collect whole blood in K2EDTA tubes. For TCRbeta analysis, collaborator samples were shipped as frozen whole blood, as isolated PBMCs, or as DNA extracted from either sample type. The data are from a study of blood T cell repertoires in COVID-19 (TCRdb year 2020). About the full investigation: The collaborator samples originated in the United States, Italy and Spain and spanned the acute and convalescent phases of COVID-19. The prospective study material was composed of cDNA or gDNA derived from T cells, B-cell-depleted T cells, or PBMCs. Subjects who had been exposed to COVID-19, were actively infected with it, or had recovered from it provided the deeply sampled blood TCRbeta repertoires that made up the dataset. The repertoires were released in a freely available public database intended as a resource for research on the immune response to SARS-CoV-2. Samples were obtained from the ongoing ImmuneRACE study (first 160 participants) and from about 1,300 subjects provided by 6 global collaborators. The sample metadata nearly always contained a de-identified subject ID, COVID-19 status, age in years and sex. Where available, HLA class I and class II types were obtained from metadata supplied by the sample provider rather than from assay-based typing.

Taken from the germline V gene (reference sequence), the CDR1 and CDR2 loops are LNHDA and SQIVND. V and J lose 3 bases and 4 bases, and a span of 19 bases separates them. The CDR3 goes from the cysteine to the phenylalanine over 17 residues. Just the 51-base CDR3 DNA is kept, in frame starting at base 1. The full study reports these points: Clinical and demographic metadata were provided uncurated, with the amount varying by source and participant.

The receptor was derived from a woman in her seventies with acute or convalescent COVID-19. Sequencing was carried out using peripheral blood. The rearranged chain carries TRBV19 and TRBJ2-1; the D segment could be TRBD2, given 5 matching bases. The sequenced DNA: TGTGCCAGTAGTATCGCGACTACAAGGACTCCTTACAATGAGCAGTTCTTC. Its protein product is CASSIATTRTPYNEQFF.